This T cell receptor (beta chain) was sequenced during a study of PD-1 blockade in classical Hodgkin lymphoma. Study-level findings and limits: CD4+ TCR diversity rose significantly by C4D1, and CD8+ TCR diversity did not. At baseline, newly diagnosed patients reportedly showed less TCR diversity than healthy donors. Exclusion covered patients beginning nivolumab under 1 year post-ASCT.

As regards this clone: The antigen is not known.

Clones were sequenced by immunoSEQ multiplex PCR, and TCRdb holds only the in-frame ones, with some missing. The profile shows tens of thousands of clones, roughly 89% of them singletons. Each patient's relapse followed autologous stem cell transplantation, and brentuximab vedotin exposure varied. The CDR3 covers 11 residues. The V gene lost 9 bases and the J gene lost 11 bases, with 11 bases spanning the gap. From germline, CDR1 is SNHLY and CDR2 FYNNEI. The receptor was derived from a human donor with classical Hodgkin lymphoma. Here the sequenced sample was peripheral blood mononuclear cells (PBMCs), taken before the second cycle of nivolumab. The chain carries TRBV2 and TRBJ1-6; the D is unclear. The CDR3 loop is CASKTLPPLHF. Here the CDR3 DNA reads TGTGCCAGTAAGACTCTGCCACCCCTCCACTTT.